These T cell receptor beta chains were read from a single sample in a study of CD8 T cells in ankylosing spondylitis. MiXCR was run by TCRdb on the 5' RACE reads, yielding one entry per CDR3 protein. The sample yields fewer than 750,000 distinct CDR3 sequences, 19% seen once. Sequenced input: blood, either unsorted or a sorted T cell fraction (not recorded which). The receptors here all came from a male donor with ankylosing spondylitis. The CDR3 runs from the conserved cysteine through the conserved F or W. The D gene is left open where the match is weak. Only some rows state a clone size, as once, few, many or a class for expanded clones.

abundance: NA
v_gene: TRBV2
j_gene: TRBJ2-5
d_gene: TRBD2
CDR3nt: TGTGCCAGCAGTGAAGGGCCTAGCGGGAGCCCCCAAGAGACCCAGTACTTC
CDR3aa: CASSEGPSGSPQETQYF

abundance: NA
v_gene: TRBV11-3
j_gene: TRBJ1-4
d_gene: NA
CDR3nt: TGTGCCAGCCGGGGGAGAAATGAAAAACTGTTTTTT
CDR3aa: CASRGRNEKLFF

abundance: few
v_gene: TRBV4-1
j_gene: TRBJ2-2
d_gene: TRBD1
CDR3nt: TGCGCCAGCAGCCAAGTTCTAGGGGGCCGCACCGGGGAGCTGTTTTTT
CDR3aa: CASSQVLGGRTGELFF

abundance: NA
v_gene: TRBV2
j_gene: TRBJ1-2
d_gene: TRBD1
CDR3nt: TGTGCCAGCAGTGACCGGGACAGCCCGATATATGGCTACACCTTC
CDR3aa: CASSDRDSPIYGYTF

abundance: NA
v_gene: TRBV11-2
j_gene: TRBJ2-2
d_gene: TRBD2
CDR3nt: TGTGCCAGCAGCTGGCCCAGGGGACTAGCGGAGACGAACACCGGGGAGCTGTTTTTT
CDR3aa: CASSWPRGLAETNTGELFF

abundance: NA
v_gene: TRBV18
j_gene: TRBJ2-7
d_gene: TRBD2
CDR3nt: TGTGCCAGCTCACGTGGAGCGGGGATCGACGAGCAGTACTTC
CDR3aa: CASSRGAGIDEQYF

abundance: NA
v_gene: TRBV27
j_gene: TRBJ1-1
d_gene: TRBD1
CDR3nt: TGTGCCAGCAGTTTATTGGCCCTGGGACAGCCGAACACTGAAGCTTTCTTT
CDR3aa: CASSLLALGQPNTEAFF

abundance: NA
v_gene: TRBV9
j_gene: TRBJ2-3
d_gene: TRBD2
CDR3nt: TGTGCCAGCAGCGTAGTCCCTAGCGGGGGGATTACGCAGTATTTT
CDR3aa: CASSVVPSGGITQYF

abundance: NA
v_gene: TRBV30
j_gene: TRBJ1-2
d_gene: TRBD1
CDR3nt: TGTGCCTGGAGTGTACAGGGACAGGATTCTTATGGCTACACCTTC
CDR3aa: CAWSVQGQDSYGYTF

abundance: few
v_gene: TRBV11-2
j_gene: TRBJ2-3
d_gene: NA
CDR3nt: TGTGCCACCAGGGCCCGGGCCAGCACAGATACGCAGTATTTT
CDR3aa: CATRARASTDTQYF

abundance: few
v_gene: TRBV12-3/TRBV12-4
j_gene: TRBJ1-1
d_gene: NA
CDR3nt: TGTGCCAGCAGTTTCGTGACCAGTGGTGAAGCTTTCTTT
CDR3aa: CASSFVTSGEAFF

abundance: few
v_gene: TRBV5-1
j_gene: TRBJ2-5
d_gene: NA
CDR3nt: TGCGCCAGCAGCCCGACGGGACCTACCGGAGGGGAGACCCAGTACTTC
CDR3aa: CASSPTGPTGGETQYF

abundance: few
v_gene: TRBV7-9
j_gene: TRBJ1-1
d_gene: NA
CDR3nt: TGTGCCAGCAGCCCTACCTCGGGGGCTTTCTTT
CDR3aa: CASSPTSGAFF

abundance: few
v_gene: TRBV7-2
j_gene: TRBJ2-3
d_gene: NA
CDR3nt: TGTGCCAGCAGCAAACCGGGCCCAACTACAGATACGCAGTATTTT
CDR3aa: CASSKPGPTTDTQYF

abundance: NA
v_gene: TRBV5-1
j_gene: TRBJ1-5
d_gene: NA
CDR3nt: TGCGCCAGCAGCTCCCTGGACGGACCGCATCGGCCCCAGCATTTT
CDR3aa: CASSSLDGPHRPQHF

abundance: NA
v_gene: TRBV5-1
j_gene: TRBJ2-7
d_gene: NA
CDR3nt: TGCGCCAGCAGCGGGAGAGACACTCAACCTTACGAGCAGTACTTC
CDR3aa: CASSGRDTQPYEQYF

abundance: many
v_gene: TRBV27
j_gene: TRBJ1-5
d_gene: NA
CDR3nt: TGTGCCAGCAGTCTGGGCATTAGACAGCCCCAGCATTTT
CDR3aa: CASSLGIRQPQHF

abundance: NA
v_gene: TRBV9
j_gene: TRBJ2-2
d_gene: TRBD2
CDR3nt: TGTGCCAGCAGAGCTAGCGGGGGGACGAACACCGGGGAGCTGTTTTTT
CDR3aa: CASRASGGTNTGELFF

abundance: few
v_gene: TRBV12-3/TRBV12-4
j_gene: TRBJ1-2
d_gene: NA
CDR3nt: TGTGCCAGCAGCCCGACCGCTAGGGGATATGGCTACACCTTC
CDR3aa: CASSPTARGYGYTF

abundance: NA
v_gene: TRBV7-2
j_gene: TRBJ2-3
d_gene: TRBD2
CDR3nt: TGTGCCAGCAGCCCGTACCGACTAGCGCGCACAGATACGCAGTATTTT
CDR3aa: CASSPYRLARTDTQYF

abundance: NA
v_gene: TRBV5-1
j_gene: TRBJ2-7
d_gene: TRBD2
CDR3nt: TGCGCCAGCAGCTGGACCGGGACTATGAGCAGCTCCTACGAGCAGTACTTC
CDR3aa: CASSWTGTMSSSYEQYF

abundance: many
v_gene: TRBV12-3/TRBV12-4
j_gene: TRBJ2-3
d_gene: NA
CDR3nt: TGTGCCAGCAGTAGAAGGGCGGTATTCACAGATACGCAGTATTTT
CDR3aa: CASSRRAVFTDTQYF

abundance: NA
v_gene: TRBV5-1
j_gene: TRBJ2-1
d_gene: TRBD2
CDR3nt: TGCGCCAGCAGCTTGGCAACGGCTAGCGGGAGTAATGAGCAGTTCTTC
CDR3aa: CASSLATASGSNEQFF

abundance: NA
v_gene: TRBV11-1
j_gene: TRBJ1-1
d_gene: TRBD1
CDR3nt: TGTGCCAGCAGCCCAGGGACAGGGTTTCGGTACACTGAAGCTTTCTTT
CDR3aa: CASSPGTGFRYTEAFF

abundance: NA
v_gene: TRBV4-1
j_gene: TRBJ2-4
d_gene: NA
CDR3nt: TGCGCCAGCAGCCAAGATCCTGCGGGGGCGAAAAACATTCAGTACTTC
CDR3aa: CASSQDPAGAKNIQYF

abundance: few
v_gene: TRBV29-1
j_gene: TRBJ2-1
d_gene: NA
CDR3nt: TGCAGCGTTCTCACAAACTACGATGAGCAGTTCTTC
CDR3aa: CSVLTNYDEQFF

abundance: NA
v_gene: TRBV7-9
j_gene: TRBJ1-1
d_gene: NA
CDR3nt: TGTGCCAGCAGCTTTAAGGAGGTGAACACTGAAGCTTTCTTT
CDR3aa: CASSFKEVNTEAFF

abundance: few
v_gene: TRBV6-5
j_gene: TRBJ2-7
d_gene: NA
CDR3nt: TGTGCCAGCAGTTTGGGACCGCCCCTGAGCGAGCAGTACTTC
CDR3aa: CASSLGPPLSEQYF

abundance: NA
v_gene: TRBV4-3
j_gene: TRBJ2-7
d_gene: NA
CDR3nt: TGCGCCAGCAGCCAAGCCCCCTACGAGCAGTACTTC
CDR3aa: CASSQAPYEQYF

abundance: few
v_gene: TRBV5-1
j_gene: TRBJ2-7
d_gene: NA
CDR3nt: TGCGCCAGCAGCTTGGTGGGGGGCATAGATGACGAGCAGTACTTC
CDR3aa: CASSLVGGIDDEQYF

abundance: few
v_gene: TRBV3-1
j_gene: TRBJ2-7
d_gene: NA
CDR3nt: TGTGCCAGCAGCCAACGCGGGGACACCAATGAAGAGTACTTC
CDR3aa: CASSQRGDTNEEYF

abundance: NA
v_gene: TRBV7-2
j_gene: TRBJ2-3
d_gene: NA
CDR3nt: TGTGCCAGCAGCGACCGGACAGCCACAGATACGCAGTATTTT
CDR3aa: CASSDRTATDTQYF

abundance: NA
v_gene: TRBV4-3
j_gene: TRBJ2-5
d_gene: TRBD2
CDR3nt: TGCGCCAGCAGCCATACGCTAGCGGTAGAGACCCAGTACTTC
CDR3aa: CASSHTLAVETQYF

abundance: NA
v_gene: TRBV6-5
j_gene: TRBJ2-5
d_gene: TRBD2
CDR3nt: TGTGCCAGCAGTTCCACCGGGACTAGCGAGACCCAGTACTTC
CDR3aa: CASSSTGTSETQYF

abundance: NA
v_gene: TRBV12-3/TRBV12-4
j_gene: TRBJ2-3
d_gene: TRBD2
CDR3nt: TGTGCCAGCAGCCGGAGCGGGAGACCTACTAGCACAGATACGCAGTATTTT
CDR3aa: CASSRSGRPTSTDTQYF

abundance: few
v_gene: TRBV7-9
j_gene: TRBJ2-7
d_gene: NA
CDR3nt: TGTGCCAGCAGCCGGGTGGGGGGTGGCGAGCAGTACTTC
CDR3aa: CASSRVGGGEQYF

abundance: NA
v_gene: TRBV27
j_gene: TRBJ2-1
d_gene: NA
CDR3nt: TGTGCCAGCAGAGAACAGGGTCCCCACAATGAGCAGTTCTTC
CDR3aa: CASREQGPHNEQFF

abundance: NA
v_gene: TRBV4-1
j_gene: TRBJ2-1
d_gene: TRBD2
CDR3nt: TGCGCCAGCAGCAGACCTAGCGGGGACTACAATGAGCAGTTCTTC
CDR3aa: CASSRPSGDYNEQFF

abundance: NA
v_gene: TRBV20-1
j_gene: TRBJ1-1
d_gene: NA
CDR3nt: TGCAGTGCTGCCCAGGGGTGGGAGGTGGGCACTGAAGCTTTCTTT
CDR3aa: CSAAQGWEVGTEAFF

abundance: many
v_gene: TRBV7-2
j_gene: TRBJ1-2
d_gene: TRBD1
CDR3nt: TGTGCCAGCAGCTTAGGAGGGACAGGAGTTAGCTATGGCTACACCTTC
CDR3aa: CASSLGGTGVSYGYTF

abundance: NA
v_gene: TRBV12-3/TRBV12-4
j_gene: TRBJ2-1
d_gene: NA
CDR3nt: TGTGCCAGCAGTTCGTCCGGGACCCAGTTCTTC
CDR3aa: CASSSSGTQFF

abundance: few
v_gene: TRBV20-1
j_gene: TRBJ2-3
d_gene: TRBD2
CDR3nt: TGCAGTGCTTTTAAGGGAGGGCCAGGCGCAGATACGCAGTATTTT
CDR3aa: CSAFKGGPGADTQYF